This T cell receptor (beta chain) appears in the sequencing data of a study of T cells after yellow fever vaccination. Each CDR3 protein is one row after TCRdb ran MiXCR on the 5' RACE reads. The repertoire consists of tens of thousands of distinct CDR3 sequences, with just under 8% occurring once and the leading ten covering roughly two fifths. The germline CDR1 and CDR2 sequences are SEHNR and FQNEAQ (reference sequence). This CDR3 has 14 amino acids. Trimming removed 4 bases from V and 6 bases from J; junction bases left unmatched: 6. This specimen consisted of CD8+ T cells sorted from PBMCs, obtained on the day of the yellow fever booster vaccination. J is TRBJ2-7 and V is TRBV7-9; TRBD2 aligns across 10 bases. The sequence was collected from a man aged 30 to 45 who received the YFV17D yellow fever vaccine. The CDR3 region is CASSSLAGALEQYF. The CDR3 DNA follows: TGTGCCAGCAGCTCCCTAGCGGGAGCCCTCGAGCAGTACTTC. The full variable domain, in which reference TRBV7-9 and TRBJ2-7 provide the parts outside the CDR3, is DTGVSQNPRHKITKRGQNVTFRCDPISEHNRLYWYRQTLGQGPEFLTYFQNEAQLEKSRLLSDRFSAERPKGSFSTLEIQRTEQGDSAMYLCASSSLAGALEQYFGPGTRLTVT.